Following are 14 T cell receptor beta chains from one sample sequenced in a study of tumor-infiltrating lymphocytes in primary liver carcinoma. Making TCR beta cDNA involved approximately 510 ng total RNA and a constant-region primer. Construction of TCR beta libraries relied on three successive nested multiplex PCR rounds employing slightly modified ARM-PCR. The two initial PCR rounds, nine to eleven cycles each, used TRBV1-TRBV30 forward and C-beta reverse primers. TCRdb fed the multiplex PCR reads into MiXCR, producing one record per CDR3 protein. The sample records 80,000 to 100,000 distinct CDR3 sequences, around 70% being singletons. Investigators took RNA and DNA out together from approximately 22-30 mg of unsorted bulk tissue. The sequenced sample consisted of tumor-adjacent normal liver tissue. The source is a man in his forties with primary liver carcinoma and hepatitis B virus infection.

Concerning this clonotype: At one end the junction does not follow the germline gene, possibly because of a read error. V is TRBV11-1 and J is TRBJ2-5, with D possibly TRBD2 on 5 matching bases. There are 19 residues in the CDR3. The germline V gene encodes CDR1 SGHAT and CDR2 FQDESV (reference sequence). The CDR3 DNA is TGTGGCAGCAGCCCGTCCCCTGAGGTCAGGAAGGACTTCCAAGAGACCCAGTACTTC. Its protein is CGSSPSPEVRKDFQETQYF.

This clonotype was picked up many times. J is TRBJ2-5 and V is TRBV10-2; TRBD1 or TRBD2 may be the D gene (5 bases each). The CDR3 length is 16 residues. Germline lookup yields CDR1 WSHSY and CDR2 SAAADI. Trimming stripped 0 bases from V and 7 bases from J, with 18 bases between. The CDR3 protein is CASSESLGGPQGTQYF. For the CDR3, the DNA is TGCGCCAGCAGTGAGTCGCTTGGCGGGCCGCAGGGGACCCAGTACTTC.

This clonotype occurred many times. V is TRBV24-1 and J is TRBJ1-1, with unresolved D. CDR1 and CDR2 (germline): KGHDR, SFDVKD. The CDR3 is 13 residues long. V lost 2 bases and J lost 6, with 9 bases in between. In DNA form, the CDR3 reads TGTGCCACCAGTGATTCTACAGTCGCTGAAGCTTTCTTT. Amino acids: CATSDSTVAEAFF.

Note on this clonotype: One base away lies a much larger clone, so this may be a sequencing read error. The chain couples TRBV10-3 to TRBJ2-3; D call uncertain. V gave up 2 bases and J gave up 3 bases, with 6 bases separating them. The CDR3 is 13 residues long. In germline, CDR1 is ENHRY, CDR2 SYGVKD. CDR3 DNA sequence: TGTGCCATCAGTGAGGACCAAACAGATACGCAGTATTTT. Its translation: CAISEDQTDTQYF.

Details on this clonotype: The junction and the germline gene differ at one end; a read error may be behind it. The V call is TRBV28, the J call TRBJ1-1; D not resolved. This CDR3 is 14 amino acids long. Germline loops: CDR1 MDHEN, CDR2 SYDVKM. The CDR3 sequence is CAGSYRNMGTETFF. For the CDR3, the DNA is TGTGCCGGCAGTTATAGGAATATGGGAACTGAAACTTTCTTT.

With regard to this clonotype: At one of its ends the junction is not consistent with the germline gene, which may arise from a read error. The rearrangement links TRBV11-3 to TRBJ2-5; 8 bases align to TRBD2. There are 14 residues in the CDR3. The germline gives CDR1 SGHNT, CDR2 YENEEA. As DNA, the CDR3 is TGTGCCGGCAGCAAAGCGGGAGTTCAAGTGACCCAGTACTTC. Translating it yields CAGSKAGVQVTQYF.

This clonotype is a singleton in its sample. V is TRBV29-1 and J is TRBJ2-5; 10 nucleotides agree with TRBD1. V shed 7 bases and J 1 base; nucleotides not matched to a gene: 9. The CDR3 is 15 amino acids. From germline, CDR1 is SQVTM and CDR2 ANQGSEA. DNA of the CDR3: TGCAGCGCTTCTGGGGACAGGGGACGCCAAGAGACCCAGTACTTC. Encoded protein: CSASGDRGRQETQYF.

To note about this clonotype: A much larger clone lies one base from this, so it may be a read error. V and J are TRBV5-5 and TRBJ2-7; D ambiguous. CDR1 is SGHKS, CDR2 YYEKEE, per germline (reference sequence). This CDR3 has 14 amino acids. This CDR3 reads CASSLRDGPYEHYF. In nucleotides, the CDR3 is TGTGCCAGCAGCTTGCGCGACGGCCCCTACGAGCACTACTTC.

About this clonotype itself: An end of the junction does not agree with germline; a read error may underlie this. The chain employs TRBV12-3 or TRBV12-4 and TRBJ2-7, with 7 bases lining up with TRBD1. The CDR3 runs to 13 residues. The CDR3 DNA sequence: TGTGCCAGCGGACTGGGACAGTCCCACGAGCAGTATTTC. The encoded protein is CASGLGQSHEQYF.

This clonotype was counted once. The gene calls are TRBV29-1 and TRBJ2-5, with D perhaps being TRBD1 or TRBD2 (5 bases each). CDR1 SQVTM and CDR2 ANQGSEA come from the germline V gene. CDR3 size: 12 residues. The CDR3 region has the DNA TGCAGTGTTCGAGAGGGGAGAGAGACCCAGTACTTC. Translated, it gives CSVREGRETQYF.

Note on this clonotype: A read error may produce the germline difference seen at one junction end. The rearrangement uses TRBV5-1 and TRBJ2-1, with TRBD2 matching over 7 bases. Germline CDR1 is SGHRS and CDR2 is YFSETQ. The CDR3 sequence is 16 residues long. The CDR3 spells CASSWGGAVAYNEQFF. The DNA for the CDR3 is TGCGCTAGCAGCTGGGGGGGTGCGGTAGCCTACAATGAGCAGTTCTTC.

This clonotype appeared many times. This chain links TRBV6-5 with TRBJ2-3; 9 positions agree with TRBD2. Germline V gene lookup returns CDR1 MNHEY and CDR2 SVGAGI. CDR3 length: 16 residues. The V segment lost 0 bases and the J segment 4 bases; nucleotides outside the gene matches: 5. The CDR3 region has the DNA TGTGCCAGCAGTTACTCGAAAGCGGGAGGAGCAGATACGCAGTATTTT. It is translated as CASSYSKAGGADTQYF.

This clonotype was seen many times. The chain is built from TRBV12-3 or TRBV12-4 and TRBJ2-5, with a tentative D call TRBD1 (6 bases). This CDR3 region has 13 residues. Trimming removed 3 bases from V and 5 bases from J, with 10 bases in between. The CDR3 reads CASSFRGFETQYF. Written as DNA, the CDR3 is TGTGCCAGCAGTTTTAGGGGGTTTGAGACCCAGTACTTC.

Comment on this clonotype: At one of its ends the junction is not consistent with the germline gene, which may arise from a read error. The rearrangement uses TRBV12-3 or TRBV12-4 and TRBJ2-1; D uncertain. This CDR3 region has 14 residues. The CDR3 sequence: CASSSRGSLYEQFF. The CDR3 DNA reads TGTGCTAGCAGTTCCCGTGGAAGTTTGTATGAGCAGTTCTTC.